This T cell receptor beta chain came from a study of T-cell memory formation after mild COVID-19. TCRdb used MiXCR to reprocess the 5' RACE reads, holding one entry per CDR3 protein. Here the sample spans some 300,000 distinct CDR3 sequences, 20% to 25% being singletons. Note on this clonotype: The antigen is undetermined.

Losses at the gene ends were 0 bases for V and 0 bases for J; bases not matched to a gene: 3. This CDR3 is 16 amino acids long. Germline V gene data show CDR1 as SGHRS and CDR2 as YFSETQ. Study findings and constraints: CD4+ contracting clones were mainly CM and EM; CD8+ ones, EMRA. Second-wave clones reaching peak frequency on day 37 lacked confirmed SARS-CoV-2 specificity. Prior to infection, memory already included some responding clones, suggesting cross-reactive memory joined.

The chain carries TRBV5-1 and TRBJ2-1; 7 positions agree with TRBD1. The receptor comes from a man between 18 and 29 years old who had mild COVID-19 (a few samples of this study predate the infection). Cell type and time point are not known. The sequencing input was PBMCs or a T cell subset sorted from them (not recorded which). CDR3 region: CASSLGQGLSYNEQFF. DNA for the CDR3: TGCGCCAGCAGCTTGGGACAGGGTCTCTCCTACAATGAGCAGTTCTTC.